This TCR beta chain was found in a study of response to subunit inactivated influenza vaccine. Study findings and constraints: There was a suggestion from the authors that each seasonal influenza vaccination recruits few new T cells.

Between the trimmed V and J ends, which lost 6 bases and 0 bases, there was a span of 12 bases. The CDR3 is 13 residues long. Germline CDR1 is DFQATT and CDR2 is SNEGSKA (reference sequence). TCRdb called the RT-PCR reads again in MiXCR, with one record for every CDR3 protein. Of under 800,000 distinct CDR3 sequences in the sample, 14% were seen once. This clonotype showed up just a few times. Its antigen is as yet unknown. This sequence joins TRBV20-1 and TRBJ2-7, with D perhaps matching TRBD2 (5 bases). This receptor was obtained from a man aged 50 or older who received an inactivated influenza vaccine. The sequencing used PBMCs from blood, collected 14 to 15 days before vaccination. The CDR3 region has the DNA TGCAGTGCCGGACTGGCCAGCTCCTACGAGCAGTACTTC. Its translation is CSAGLASSYEQYF.